These 18 T cell receptor beta chains share one sample of origin, sequenced in a study of CD8 T cells in ankylosing spondylitis. TCRdb passed the 5' RACE reads through MiXCR, listing each CDR3 protein once. Among about 230,000 distinct CDR3 sequences listed, 7.5% to 9.5% were seen once. Sequencing used blood, either unsorted or a sorted T cell fraction (not recorded which). These receptors were collected from a female donor with ankylosing spondylitis or in good health (not recorded which).

This clonotype appeared many times. The chain is built from TRBV20-1 and TRBJ2-7, with 9 bases matching TRBD1. Germline CDR1 reads DFQATT; CDR2 reads SNEGSKA (reference sequence). J gave up 3 bases and V 1 base, and 7 bases lay outside the gene matches. CDR3 length: 15 residues. CDR3 protein: CSARGTPGQGYEQYF. The CDR3 DNA reads as TGCAGTGCTAGAGGAACTCCGGGACAGGGCTACGAGCAGTACTTC.

This clonotype was seen many times. The rearrangement links TRBV20-1 to TRBJ2-7, with a possible D match to TRBD1 (6 bases). The germline CDR1 and CDR2 sequences are DFQATT and SNEGSKA (reference sequence). This CDR3 region has 14 residues. Trimming stripped 5 bases from V and 4 bases from J, with 18 bases between. The CDR3: CSAWRGGPGYEQYF. As DNA, the CDR3 is TGCAGTGCTTGGAGAGGGGGACCCGGATACGAGCAGTACTTC.

This clonotype was detected only a few times. V is TRBV4-3 and J is TRBJ1-2; 8 bases align to TRBD1. The V segment lost 5 bases and the J segment 5 bases; nucleotides outside the gene matches: 10. Germline assignment: CDR1 LGHNA and CDR2 YSLEER. This CDR3 has 15 residues. CDR3 loop: CASSFGQGARYGYTF. As DNA, the CDR3 is TGCGCCAGCAGCTTCGGACAGGGCGCTCGGTATGGCTACACCTTC.

This clonotype was recorded many times. The chain employs TRBV25-1 and TRBJ1-1; perhaps TRBD1 as D (5 bases). CDR1 is MGHDK, CDR2 SYGVNS, per germline. This CDR3 contains 14 residues. The V end lost 4 bases, the J end lost 4 bases, and 13 bases lay between the germline ends. In DNA form, the CDR3 reads TGTGCCAGCAGTGGGGTCAGGGCGGGCACTGAAGCTTTCTTT. Amino acids: CASSGVRAGTEAFF.

This clonotype was detected only a few times. The DNA of the CDR3 is TGTGCCAGCAGCTTAGCGGGACAGGGTGACACTGAAGCTTTCTTT. As protein: CASSLAGQGDTEAFF. V and J are TRBV7-2 and TRBJ1-1; 9 bases fit TRBD1. Germline CDR1 is SGHTA and CDR2 is FQGNSA. With V trimmed by 0 bases and J by 3 bases, 2 bases remained unmatched. The CDR3 extends over 15 amino acids.

This clonotype was seen ten or more times. The CDR3 spells CASSRDRGADTQYF. The DNA of the CDR3 is TGTGCCAGCAGCCGGGACAGGGGCGCAGATACGCAGTATTTT. This chain joins TRBV5-6 and TRBJ2-3; 10 bases fit TRBD1. Germline loops: CDR1 SGHDT, CDR2 YYEEEE. CDR3 length: 14 residues. Trimming cost V 4 bases and J 4 bases; bases outside gene matches: 3.

This clonotype was recorded many times. The chain uses TRBV13 and TRBJ2-7; D is perhaps TRBD2 (5 bases). With 4 bases removed from V and 4 bases from J, the gap between germline ends came to 17 bases. CDR1 is PRHDT, CDR2 FYEKMQ, per germline (reference sequence). The CDR3 consists of 15 residues. CDR3 sequence (DNA): TGTGCCAGCAGCTCCAGGAGTAGAGGGAGTTACGAGCAGTACTTC. It encodes CASSSRSRGSYEQYF.

This clonotype was detected ten times or more. This chain uses TRBV25-1 with TRBJ1-1, with TRBD1 as a possible D gene (5 bases). Germline CDR1 is MGHDK and CDR2 is SYGVNS. Trimming removed 2 bases at V and 10 bases at J, with 14 bases between. The CDR3 length is 13 residues. CDR3 sequence: CASSERATGAAFF. The DNA for the CDR3 is TGTGCCAGCAGTGAACGCGCTACAGGTGCAGCTTTCTTT. Together with reference TRBV25-1 and TRBJ1-1, the CDR3 gives the full variable domain: EADIYQTPRYLVIGTGKKITLECSQTMGHDKMYWYQQDPGMELHLIHYSYGVNSTEKGDLSSESTVSRIRTEHFPLTLESARPSHTSQYLCASSERATGAAFFGQGTRLTVV.

Concerning this clonotype: A much larger clonotype is one base distant, so this may be a read error. The chain couples TRBV27 to TRBJ2-4; no clear D. The CDR3 covers 13 residues. Trimming left V 3 bases short and J 1 base short, with 4 bases between. Germline lookup yields CDR1 MNHEY and CDR2 SMNVEV (reference sequence). The DNA for the CDR3 is TGTGCCAGCAGTTTGTGGGCCAAAAACATTCAGTACTTC. Its protein is CASSLWAKNIQYF.

This clonotype was observed at least ten times. V usage is TRBV12-3 or TRBV12-4 and J usage is TRBJ2-7, with 8 bases fitting TRBD1. The V gene end was trimmed by 6 bases and the J gene end by 6 bases; junction bases not matched to a gene: 4. The CDR3 loop spans 12 amino acids. CDR3 DNA sequence: TGTGCCAGCAGGCTGACAGGGGCCGAGCAGTACTTC. It encodes CASRLTGAEQYF.

This chain links TRBV18 with TRBJ2-5, with D perhaps being TRBD1 or TRBD2 (5 bases each). With 4 bases removed from V and 2 bases from J, the gap between germline ends came to 14 bases. CDR1 and CDR2 (germline): KGHSH, LQKENI. The CDR3 runs 15 residues. The DNA for the CDR3 is TGTGCCAGCTCACTGTTTGGGACGGTTCAAGAGACCCAGTACTTC. This gives the protein CASSLFGTVQETQYF. The full variable domain, completed using reference TRBV18 and TRBJ2-5, is NAGVMQNPRHLVRRRGQEARLRCSPMKGHSHVYWYRQLPEEGLKFMVYLQKENIIDESGMPKERFSAEFPKEGPSILRIQQVVRGDSAAYFCASSLFGTVQETQYFGPGTRLLVL.

This clonotype has only one observation. Given a much more abundant clone one base away, this may be a read error. The CDR3 nucleotides read TGTGCCAGCAGCGTAGCTGGACAGGGTATAGATACGCAGTATTTT. Translated: CASSVAGQGIDTQYF. The chain joins TRBV9 to TRBJ2-3; 8 nucleotides align to TRBD1. From germline, CDR1 is SGDLS and CDR2 YYNGEE. The CDR3 totals 15 residues. J gave up 5 bases and V 0 bases, and 5 bases lay outside the gene matches. Full variable domain (remainder filled in from reference TRBV9 and TRBJ2-3): DSGVTQTPKHLITATGQRVTLRCSPRSGDLSVYWYQQSLDQGLQFLIQYYNGEERAKGNILERFSAQQFPDLHSELNLSSLELGDSALYFCASSVAGQGIDTQYFGPGTRLTVL.

This clonotype was seen at least ten times. The chain employs TRBV27 and TRBJ1-1; tentative D call: TRBD1 (6 bases). The CDR3 contains 16 residues. Germline V gene sequence: CDR1 MNHEY, CDR2 SMNVEV (reference sequence). V dropped 4 bases and J dropped 1 base, with 16 bases sitting between them. The CDR3: CASSYGRGVSNTEAFF. The CDR3 coding sequence is TGTGCCAGCAGTTACGGGAGGGGGGTTTCGAACACTGAAGCTTTCTTT.

The V gene is TRBV7-9, the J gene TRBJ1-4; D might be TRBD1 (5 bases). The germline V gene has CDR1 SEHNR and CDR2 FQNEAQ (reference sequence). This CDR3 is 11 amino acids long. V was trimmed by 4 bases and J by 8 bases, leaving 5 bases between them. The CDR3 DNA reads TGTGCCAGCAGCTGGGGCGAAAAACTGTTTTTT. It encodes CASSWGEKLFF.

V usage is TRBV7-2 and J usage is TRBJ2-1, with TRBD2 matching over 10 bases. V lost 1 base and J lost 7; bases outside the gene matches: 7. There are 16 residues in the CDR3. Germline V CDR1 and CDR2: SGHTA, FQGNSA. CDR3 sequence: CASSLEGSSGSNEQFF. DNA for the CDR3: TGTGCCAGCAGCTTAGAAGGGTCTAGCGGGAGTAATGAGCAGTTCTTC. The full variable domain, with the rest looked up from reference TRBV7-2 and TRBJ2-1, is GAGVSQSPSNKVTEKGKDVELRCDPISGHTALYWYRQSLGQGLEFLIYFQGNSAPDKSGLPSDRFSAERTGGSVSTLTIQRTQQEDSAVYLCASSLEGSSGSNEQFFGPGTRLTVL.

This clonotype was found many times. The rearrangement uses TRBV24-1 and TRBJ2-2; the D is unclear. Germline lookup yields CDR1 KGHDR and CDR2 SFDVKD. Trimming removed 5 bases at V and 6 bases at J, with 12 bases between. CDR3 length equals 14 residues. The CDR3 loop reads CATSAASPSGELFF. The DNA of the CDR3 is TGTGCCACCAGTGCCGCTTCACCTTCCGGGGAGCTGTTTTTT.

The chain recombines TRBV5-5 with TRBJ1-2, with D tentatively TRBD1 (6 bases). Germline CDR1 is SGHKS and CDR2 is YYEKEE (reference sequence). The CDR3 runs to 14 residues. V was cut by 1 base and J by 6 bases, with 13 bases left in between. The CDR3 reads CASSLFRGADGYTF. As DNA, the CDR3 is TGTGCCAGCAGCTTGTTTCGGGGGGCAGATGGCTACACCTTC.

This clonotype was counted many times. The CDR3 spells CASSQESGTGANVLTF. The DNA for the CDR3 is TGCGCCAGCAGCCAAGAATCAGGGACTGGGGCCAACGTCCTGACTTTC. The chain is built from TRBV4-3 and TRBJ2-6; D is perhaps TRBD1 (5 bases). V lost 0 bases to trimming and J lost 2 bases, with 8 bases between them. CDR3 length: 16 residues. Germline CDR1 reads LGHNA; CDR2 reads YSLEER.